The source of this T cell receptor beta chain is a study of blood T cells in healthy people across ages. This clonotype was observed a few times. Combining a sample-barcoded 5' primer with a J-beta primer mix, a second PCR ran for roughly 6 to 12 cycles. One entry per CDR3 protein results from TCRdb running MiXCR on the 5' RACE reads. The sample carries 1 million to 1.2 million distinct CDR3 sequences, 35% to 40% recorded once. Germline V gene sequence: CDR1 SGDLS, CDR2 YYNGEE. The CDR3 runs to 13 residues. V shed 0 bases and J shed 8 bases, with 11 bases lying between them. The chain links TRBV9 to TRBJ1-2; D gene ambiguous. This TCR was recovered from a man aged 18 to 29 in good health. The sample consisted of blood. The CDR3 sequence: CASSVGRVAGYTF. The CDR3 DNA sequence: TGTGCCAGCAGCGTAGGTAGGGTGGCGGGCTACACCTTC.